This T cell receptor (beta chain) is from a study of blood T cells in healthy people across ages. Germline V gene sequence: CDR1 DFQATT, CDR2 SNEGSKA (reference sequence). This CDR3 spans 13 amino acids. It was with a sample-barcoded 5' primer and a J-beta primer mix that a second PCR of roughly 6 to 12 cycles was run. TCRdb reprocessed the 5' RACE reads via MiXCR and lists one record per CDR3 protein. Among hundreds of thousands of distinct CDR3 sequences listed, 20% to 30% were seen once. This same sample was also part of a study on T cells of mothers and their children. That study adds: Slightly higher but non-significant overlap marked related mother-child pairs versus unrelated pairs.

The receptor was isolated from a boy between 10 and 17 years old in good health. The V call is TRBV20-1, the J call TRBJ1-2, with a tentative D call TRBD1 (5 bases). The sample was blood. This CDR3 is CTQRGRGSYGYTF. The CDR3 DNA reads TGCACCCAAAGGGGAAGGGGATCCTATGGCTACACCTTC.